The 30 T cell receptor beta chains listed next were all sequenced from one sample in a study of blood T cell repertoires in COVID-19. Sequencing used immunoSEQ multiplex PCR; TCRdb keeps in-frame clones, though not all of them. The sample lists about 250,000 clones, about 90% occurring once. The source material was peripheral blood. The source of these receptors is a man between 18 and 35 years old with active or convalescent COVID-19.

This clone has a handful of counts. This chain connects TRBV21-1 to TRBJ1-1; the table's D gene call, TRBD1, was not cross checked with the DNA. TRBV21-1 is tagged as a pseudogene. This CDR3 contains 16 residues. This chain's CDR3 is CASSTRQGDQNTEAFF. The CDR3 DNA sequence: TGTGCCAGCAGCACCAGACAGGGGGATCAGAACACTGAAGCTTTCTTT.

The J gene is TRBJ2-7, the V gene TRBV5-1; 10 bases are a match to TRBD2. This CDR3 is 13 amino acids long. J lost 2 bases, V lost 5 bases, and 1 base had no gene match. Germline-derived CDR1 and CDR2 are SGHRS and YFSETQ. DNA for the CDR3: TGCGCCAGCAGAAGCGGGGGGGCCTACGAGCAGTACTTC. Amino acids: CASRSGGAYEQYF.

The table lists this clone with a count of one. This sequence joins TRBV9 and TRBJ1-5; D is undetermined. Per germline, CDR1 SGDLS and CDR2 YYNGEE. The CDR3 extends over 15 amino acids. With 4 bases removed from V and 0 bases from J, the gap between germline ends came to 11 bases. The CDR3 spells CASSIGPYSNQPQHF. In DNA form, the CDR3 reads TGTGCCAGCAGCATCGGTCCTTATAGCAATCAGCCCCAGCATTTT.

The chain carries TRBV7-9 and TRBJ2-1, with D tentatively TRBD1 (5 bases). The CDR3 length is 16 residues. The V end lost 0 bases, the J end lost 7 bases, and 16 bases lay between the germline ends. Germline assignment: CDR1 SEHNR and CDR2 FQNEAQ (reference sequence). DNA for the CDR3: TGTGCCAGCAGCTTAGCGTCGGGCAGGGTAGAAAATGAGCAGTTCTTC. Residues: CASSLASGRVENEQFF.

As concerns this clone: The same CDR3 arises from other DNA sequences in this sample as well. The V call is TRBV28, the J call TRBJ2-7, with 8 bases lining up with TRBD1. Per the germline V gene, CDR1 is MDHEN and CDR2 is SYDVKM. This CDR3 is built from 14 residues. V shed 7 bases, J shed 4 bases, and the junction held 9 bases outside the gene matches. The CDR3 nucleotides are TGTGCCAGCACCCCGGGGCAGGGGGCATACGAGCAGTACTTC. It yields the protein CASTPGQGAYEQYF.

This clone was seen a single time. The V call is TRBV20-1, the J call TRBJ2-5; D is ambiguous. Germline V gene lookup returns CDR1 DFQATT and CDR2 SNEGSKA (reference sequence). The length of the CDR3 is 10 residues. V gave up 5 bases and J gave up 5 bases, with 6 bases separating them. CDR3 amino acids: CSARTETQYF. CDR3 sequence (DNA): TGCAGTGCTCGTACTGAGACCCAGTACTTC.

The chain combines TRBV18 with TRBJ1-4; D not resolved. CDR3 length: 15 residues. V lost 2 bases, J lost 4 bases, and 11 bases lay in between. Germline assignment: CDR1 KGHSH and CDR2 LQKENI. CDR3 coding DNA: TGTGCCAGCTCACCAAGTGGCGGGGTTAATGAAAAACTGTTTTTT. Its protein is CASSPSGGVNEKLFF.

The chain couples TRBV7-2 to TRBJ1-1; 10 bases line up with TRBD1. The CDR3 covers 14 residues. Trimming at V came to 6 bases and at J to 6 bases, leaving 7 bases not matched to a gene. In germline, CDR1 is SGHTA, CDR2 FQGNSA. CDR3 in amino acids: CASRATGQGPEAFF. The CDR3 DNA is TGTGCCAGCAGGGCCACGGGACAGGGGCCTGAAGCTTTCTTT.

The rearrangement uses TRBV11-3 and TRBJ2-1, with 7 positions matching TRBD1. CDR3 size: 15 residues. Germline V gives CDR1 SGHNT, CDR2 YENEEA. V dropped 3 bases and J dropped 3; count of bases not matched to a gene: 5. The CDR3 DNA follows: TGTGCCAGCAGCTTCGGCAGGGGGTTCTACAATGAGCAGTTCTTC. As protein: CASSFGRGFYNEQFF.

The table lists this clone with a few counts. The junction shows a germline mismatch at one end, possibly a read error. The V and J genes are TRBV19 and TRBJ1-5, with 7 bases aligning to TRBD1. Germline V gives CDR1 LNHDA, CDR2 SQIVND (reference sequence). The CDR3 has 15 residues. The CDR3 loop reads CASSIGGGGKQPQHF. The DNA for the CDR3 is TGTGCCAGTAGTATAGGAGGGGGCGGCAAGCAGCCCCAGCATTTT.

The V call is TRBV28, the J call TRBJ1-6; D remains ambiguous. The CDR3 contains 17 residues. Trimming removed 7 bases at V and 0 bases at J, with 16 bases between. Germline CDR1 MDHEN, CDR2 SYDVKM. The CDR3 loop reads CASTSSYLSSYNSPLHF. CDR3 nucleotides: TGTGCCAGCACCTCTTCCTACCTGAGCTCCTATAATTCACCCCTCCACTTT.

The chain employs TRBV7-9 and TRBJ1-2, with 9 positions matching TRBD1. Trimming at V came to 1 base and at J to 8 bases, leaving 14 bases not matched to a gene. Looked up from germline, CDR1 is SEHNR and CDR2 is FQNEAQ (reference sequence). CDR3 length: 17 residues. CDR3 coding DNA: TGTGCCAGCAGCTTAGTTATGGTTGGGACAGGGCACGGCGGCTACACCTTC. It specifies CASSLVMVGTGHGGYTF.

The J gene is TRBJ1-6, the V gene TRBV7-3, with a possible D match to TRBD1 (6 bases). Germline CDR1 is SGHTA and CDR2 is FQGTGA. The CDR3 totals 13 residues. V lost 2 bases, J lost 10 bases, and 9 bases lay in between. CDR3 sequence: CASSLWQGSPLHF. For the CDR3, the DNA is TGTGCCAGCAGCTTATGGCAGGGGTCACCCCTCCACTTT.

This clone was seen more than once but under ten times. V gene TRBV5-6 combines with J gene TRBJ1-5, with TRBD1 identical over 8 bases. With V trimmed by 2 bases and J by 1 base, 11 bases remained unmatched. Germline V gives CDR1 SGHDT, CDR2 YYEEEE. This CDR3 contains 18 residues. CDR3 loop: CASSFRHRGTGSNQPQHF. The CDR3 DNA reads as TGTGCCAGCAGCTTTAGACACAGGGGGACGGGGAGCAATCAGCCCCAGCATTTT. Based on the CDR3 plus reference TRBV5-6 and TRBJ1-5, the full variable domain is DAGVTQSPTHLIKTRGQQVTLRCSPKSGHDTVSWYQQALGQGPQFIFQYYEEEERQRGNFPDRFSGHQFPNYSSELNVNALLLGDSALYLCASSFRHRGTGSNQPQHFGDGTRLSIL.

This clone was found once. The V call is TRBV6-2 or TRBV6-3, the J call TRBJ2-3; 14 nucleotides match TRBD2. The trim removed 2 bases at V and 2 bases at J, leaving 9 bases unmatched. Germline V gives CDR1 MNHEY, CDR2 SVGEGT. This CDR3 comprises 19 residues. CDR3: CASSYLAGTSGGTTDTQYF. The CDR3, as DNA: TGTGCCAGCAGTTACCTCGCCGGGACTAGCGGGGGTACCACAGATACGCAGTATTTT.

The V call is TRBV10-3, the J call TRBJ1-1; D ambiguous. Trimming pared 3 bases from V and 3 bases from J, leaving 14 bases between. From germline, CDR1 is ENHRY and CDR2 SYGVKD. The CDR3 is 15 residues long. CDR3 sequence (DNA): TGTGCCATCAGTGATCCAGATCTTATGGACACTGAAGCTTTCTTT. Translated: CAISDPDLMDTEAFF.

The chain combines TRBV7-8 with TRBJ2-7, with 9 nucleotides matching TRBD2. CDR3 length equals 14 residues. With 1 base clipped from V and 4 bases from J, the junction kept 2 bases outside the gene matches. Germline V gene data show CDR1 as SGHVS and CDR2 as FQNEAQ. The CDR3 DNA reads TGTGCCAGCAGCTTAGGGAGCGGGAGGTACGAGCAGTACTTC. As protein: CASSLGSGRYEQYF.

The rearrangement links TRBV5-4 to TRBJ2-7; no reliable D call. With 0 bases removed from V and 7 bases from J, the gap between germline ends came to 23 bases. The germline V gene encodes CDR1 SGHNT and CDR2 YYREEE (reference sequence). CDR3 size: 17 residues. CDR3 sequence reads: CASSLEARAYGPGEQYF. The CDR3 region has the DNA TGTGCCAGCAGCTTGGAGGCAAGAGCGTATGGCCCCGGGGAGCAGTACTTC.

In its sample, this clone was seen a few times. The chain uses TRBV12-3 or TRBV12-4 and TRBJ1-5; D ambiguous. V lost 6 bases to trimming and J lost 9 bases, with 12 bases between them. The CDR3 is 12 amino acids. The CDR3 DNA follows: TGTGCCAGCAGCCGCCCGGTTGGGCCCCAGCATTTT. This gives the protein CASSRPVGPQHF.

This chain uses TRBV14 with TRBJ2-3, with 7 bases identical to TRBD1. V lost 3 bases, J lost 4 bases, and 7 bases stayed unmatched. The CDR3 extends over 15 amino acids. Germline V gene data show CDR1 as SGHDN and CDR2 as FVKESK. The CDR3 bases are TGTGCCAGCAGCCAGGCCGGGACAGCTTCAGATACGCAGTATTTT. This translates into CASSQAGTASDTQYF.

CDR3 in DNA: TGTGCCACCAGCAGCGGACAGAACACTGAAGCTTTCTTT. The encoded protein is CATSSGQNTEAFF. The chain couples TRBV15 to TRBJ1-1; a weak D match, TRBD1 (5 bases). The germline V gene encodes CDR1 LNHNV and CDR2 YYDKDF (reference sequence). The CDR3 runs 13 residues. Trimming took 3 bases from V and 1 from J, leaving 6 bases between them.

This chain connects TRBV5-6 to TRBJ1-5, with unresolved D. CDR1 is SGHDT and CDR2 is YYEEEE in the germline V gene. Trimming left V 4 bases short and J 6 bases short, with 8 bases between. The CDR3 sequence is 12 residues long. The CDR3 here is CASSPLGQPQHF. CDR3 coding DNA: TGTGCCAGCAGCCCACTAGGTCAGCCCCAGCATTTT.

The chain is built from TRBV11-3 and TRBJ2-3; tentatively, D is TRBD1 (6 bases). This CDR3 is 14 amino acids long. Deletions cut 5 bases from V and 4 bases from J, with 13 bases between. Germline V CDR1 and CDR2: SGHNT, YENEEA. The CDR3 sequence: CASSLTGFADTQYF. CDR3 bases: TGTGCCAGCAGCCTCACAGGGTTCGCAGATACGCAGTATTTT.

The chain uses TRBV27 and TRBJ1-4; D unresolved. The germline gives CDR1 MNHEY, CDR2 SMNVEV (reference sequence). V was pared by 5 bases and J by 0 bases, with 7 bases between. The CDR3 loop spans 14 amino acids. CDR3 protein: CASSPLSTNEKLFF. The CDR3 region has the DNA TGTGCCAGCAGTCCCCTTTCAACTAATGAAAAACTGTTTTTT.

This clone is a singleton in its sample. The chain employs TRBV24-1 and TRBJ2-7, with D hard to call. Germline V lookup: CDR1 KGHDR, CDR2 SFDVKD. The length of the CDR3 is 11 residues. V shed 0 bases and J shed 9 bases, with 5 bases lying between them. The CDR3 DNA follows: TGTGCCACCAGTGATTTGGGCTGGCAGTACTTC. Residues: CATSDLGWQYF.

V is TRBV27 and J is TRBJ1-2; D gene uncertain. Trimming stripped 6 bases from V and 6 bases from J, with 8 bases between. The CDR3 covers 11 residues. Germline values: CDR1 MNHEY, CDR2 SMNVEV (reference sequence). The CDR3 region is CASSSPDGYTF. In nucleotides, the CDR3 is TGTGCCAGCAGCTCCCCTGATGGCTACACCTTC.

This clone was observed a single time. The gene calls are TRBV6-1 and TRBJ2-5; 10 positions match TRBD1. In germline, CDR1 is MNHNS, CDR2 SASEGT. This CDR3 comprises 17 residues. With V trimmed by 0 bases and J by 5 bases, 9 bases remained unmatched. The CDR3 coding sequence is TGTGCCAGCAGTGAAGCGCTTCTGGGACAGGGGATTGAGACCCAGTACTTC. Its translation: CASSEALLGQGIETQYF.

The V call is TRBV27, the J call TRBJ2-1, with D unclear. V was trimmed by 7 bases and J by 0 bases, leaving 16 bases between them. Germline lookup yields CDR1 MNHEY and CDR2 SMNVEV (reference sequence). This CDR3 region has 16 residues. CDR3 region: CASTPLRQSSYNEQFF. The CDR3 nucleotides are TGTGCCAGCACCCCGTTGCGGCAGAGCTCCTACAATGAGCAGTTCTTC.

This sequence joins TRBV2 and TRBJ1-5; 9 bases align to TRBD1. The CDR3 totals 16 residues. The trim removed 6 bases at V and 6 bases at J, leaving 12 bases unmatched. Germline values: CDR1 SNHLY, CDR2 FYNNEI. The CDR3 here is CASRRDRVSFSQPQHF. The CDR3 nucleotides read TGTGCCAGCAGGCGGGACAGGGTTAGTTTTAGTCAGCCCCAGCATTTT.

The CDR3 DNA sequence: TGTGCCAGCAGACCAAGCGGGACTAGGGCTTTCTTT. It encodes CASRPSGTRAFF. The chain carries TRBV6-5 and TRBJ1-1, with D possibly matching TRBD1 (5 bases). This CDR3 has 12 residues. CDR1 is MNHEY and CDR2 is SVGAGI in the germline V gene. V lost 6 bases and J 11 bases, leaving 16 bases between the germline ends.